The source of this T cell receptor beta chain is a study of cytomegalovirus exposure and HLA in healthy donors. The CDR3 runs 11 residues. The V gene lost 6 bases and the J gene lost 8 bases, with 8 bases spanning the gap. In germline, CDR1 is MNHEY, CDR2 SVGAGI. The PCR had 60 Vbeta and 13 Jbeta primers. Assay used: immunoSEQ multiplex PCR; TCRdb lists only in-frame clones, some missing. Recorded for this sample: more than 130,000 clones. As regards this clone: What it binds is unknown.

Findings and limits, study-wide: With later analysis, a missense DCLRE1C variant became linked to TCR beta V- and J-gene trimming. Rarity marked most TCR sequences, yet some public TCRs occurred in many donors.

V gene TRBV6-5 combines with J gene TRBJ2-1; D ambiguous. The specimen sequenced was PBMCs. This TCR was sampled from a man aged 35 to 55 in good health and CMV-seronegative. The CDR3 is CASSKLDEQFF. In nucleotides, the CDR3 is TGTGCCAGCAGCAAGCTAGATGAGCAGTTCTTC.